This T cell receptor beta chain was observed in a study of T cells in Graves' hyperthyroidism and ophthalmopathy. The study, taken as a whole, reports: Blood also carried most thyroid clonotypes expanded above 0.001.

In its sample, this clonotype was seen many times. Its antigen remains unidentified. Disease duration under 2 months; hyperthyroidism patients were aged 18 to 65. Patients with uncontrolled infections, other autoimmune diseases, pregnancy or lactation were excluded. Sampled blood dates from first hyperthyroidism diagnosis, and it precedes any ophthalmopathy symptoms. Regions amplified from RNA transcripts were the TCR beta CDR3 regions. HTBI primers drove first-round RT-PCR of the TCR CDR3. TCRdb reprocessed the multiplex PCR reads with MiXCR, giving one entry per CDR3 protein. The table records about 180,000 distinct CDR3 sequences, roughly 9.4% of them present only once. The V gene lost 5 bases and the J gene lost 4 bases, with 17 bases spanning the gap. Germline lookup yields CDR1 SGHAT and CDR2 FQNNGV. The CDR3 runs to 15 residues.

This TCR derives from a woman aged 18 to 35 with Graves' hyperthyroidism that later progressed to Graves' ophthalmopathy. Sample: blood. The genes are TRBV11-2 and TRBJ1-2; D perhaps matches TRBD1 (5 bases). The CDR3 DNA is TGTGCCAGCAGCCAGACGGGGGATAGTCGCTATGGCTACACCTTC. As protein: CASSQTGDSRYGYTF.